What follows are 25 T cell receptor beta chains derived from one specimen sequenced in a study of memory CD4+ T cells and cytomegalovirus serostatus. Assay: immunoSEQ multiplex PCR; the TCRdb copy retains only in-frame clones and omits some. In the table there are approximately 46,000 clones, roughly three quarters of which are singletons. The sort gate was single viable CD3+CD4+CD8-CD45RO+ cells for memory CD4+ T cells. The sequencing sample was made of memory CD4+ T cells from blood. These receptors were taken from an adult in good health and CMV-seronegative.

The count of this clone is one. This sequence joins TRBV6-1 and TRBJ1-5; D gene unclear. The CDR3 is 12 amino acids. The germline CDR1 and CDR2 sequences are MNHNS and SASEGT. V was pared by 2 bases and J by 9 bases, with 8 bases between. CDR3 amino acids: CASSESGRPQHF. The CDR3 DNA sequence: TGTGCCAGCAGTGAATCAGGACGGCCCCAGCATTTT.

This chain joins TRBV30 and TRBJ2-3, with D possibly being TRBD2 (5 bases). Germline V gives CDR1 GTSNPN, CDR2 SVGIG (reference sequence). Trimming removed 0 bases at V and 2 bases at J, with 6 bases between. The CDR3 loop spans 13 amino acids. The CDR3 coding sequence is TGTGCCTGGAGTGTGACTACCACAGATACGCAGTATTTT. This gives the protein CAWSVTTTDTQYF.

The chain links TRBV5-1 to TRBJ1-4; D is perhaps TRBD1 (5 bases). The V end lost 3 bases, the J end lost 6 bases, and 12 bases lay between the germline ends. The length of the CDR3 is 14 residues. Germline loops: CDR1 SGHRS, CDR2 YFSETQ. The CDR3 DNA follows: TGCGCCAGCAGCTGGGGCAGGACGGATGAAAAACTGTTTTTT. Amino acid sequence: CASSWGRTDEKLFF.

The rearrangement links TRBV9 to TRBJ1-2; D uncertain. Germline-derived CDR1 and CDR2 are SGDLS and YYNGEE. The CDR3 runs 15 residues. The ends were cut back, 4 bases at V and 0 bases at J, with 13 bases in the middle. As DNA, the CDR3 is TGTGCCAGCAGCCCACAGACGGAAGCTAACTATGGCTACACCTTC. Translated: CASSPQTEANYGYTF.

This clone was detected a few times. J is TRBJ2-3 and V is TRBV10-3; 10 nucleotides match TRBD1. V was clipped by 8 bases and J by 4 bases; unmatched bases: 0. The CDR3 covers 12 residues. Germline lookup yields CDR1 ENHRY and CDR2 SYGVKD. CDR3 in amino acids: CAIGTGADTQYF. The CDR3 DNA reads TGTGCCATCGGGACAGGGGCAGATACGCAGTATTTT.

A single count supports this clone. This rearrangement joins TRBV7-6 to TRBJ2-2, with D perhaps matching TRBD2 (7 bases). The CDR3 has 16 residues. The ends were cut back, 5 bases at V and 5 bases at J, with 18 bases in the middle. The germline CDR1 and CDR2 sequences are SGHVS and FNYEAQ. The CDR3 sequence: CASSPLGGGGTGELFF. DNA of the CDR3: TGTGCCAGCAGCCCCTTAGGGGGAGGGGGGACCGGGGAGCTGTTTTTT. The variable domain in full, completed from reference TRBV7-6 and TRBJ2-2, reads GAGVSQSPRYKVTKRGQDVALRCDPISGHVSLYWYRQALGQGPEFLTYFNYEAQQDKSGLPNDRFSAERPEGSISTLTIQRTEQRDSAMYRCASSPLGGGGTGELFFGEGSRLTVL.

The chain recombines TRBV11-2 with TRBJ1-5; unclear D gene. There are 13 residues in the CDR3. V was pared by 5 bases and J by 7 bases, with 12 bases between. Germline V CDR1 and CDR2: SGHAT, FQNNGV. CDR3 bases: TGTGCCAGCAGCCGGAGCCTAGACCAGCCCCAGCATTTT. Amino acid sequence: CASSRSLDQPQHF.

The chain couples TRBV4-1 to TRBJ2-5; D gene unclear. From germline, CDR1 is MGHRA and CDR2 YSYEKL. This CDR3 contains 18 residues. V shed 4 bases and J shed 0 bases, with 21 bases lying between them. CDR3 DNA: TGCGCCAGCAGCCTGATCCATCCCCTTTACTCGTACCAAGAGACCCAGTACTTC. This codes for CASSLIHPLYSYQETQYF.

The V gene is TRBV11-3, the J gene TRBJ1-1; D is unclear. Trimming shortened V by 1 base and J by 3 bases, and 6 bases separated the two germline ends. This CDR3 contains 13 residues. Germline V gene lookup returns CDR1 SGHNT and CDR2 YENEEA. CDR3 in DNA: TGTGCCAGCAGCTTAGGGGATGACACTGAAGCTTTCTTT. This codes for CASSLGDDTEAFF.

CDR3 in amino acids: CASSLARVESQETQYF. The CDR3 nucleotides read TGTGCCAGCAGCTTGGCCCGTGTGGAAAGCCAAGAGACCCAGTACTTC. The genes are TRBV5-4 and TRBJ2-5; D is ambiguous. From germline, CDR1 is SGHNT and CDR2 YYREEE (reference sequence). This CDR3 has 16 amino acids. The V end lost 0 bases, the J end lost 1 base, and 13 bases lay between the germline ends.

The chain has TRBV5-1 and TRBJ2-7; tentatively, D is TRBD2 (6 bases). The CDR3 spans 14 residues. Trimming removed 4 bases at V and 5 bases at J, with 16 bases between. From germline, CDR1 is SGHRS and CDR2 YFSETQ. CDR3 in DNA: TGCGCCAGCAGCCTCTCGGGACTTGGGAACGAGCAGTACTTC. It codes for CASSLSGLGNEQYF. Filled out from reference TRBV5-1 and TRBJ2-7, the complete variable domain reads KAGVTQTPRYLIKTRGQQVTLSCSPISGHRSVSWYQQTPGQGLQFLFEYFSETQRNKGNFPGRFSGRQFSNSRSEMNVSTLELGDSALYLCASSLSGLGNEQYFGPGTRLTVT.

In this sample, this clone turned up once. V and J are TRBV6-6 and TRBJ1-1; possibly TRBD1 for D (6 bases). Germline loops: CDR1 MNHNY, CDR2 SVGAGI (reference sequence). V was shortened by 2 bases and J by 1 base, with 8 bases between the two germline ends. The CDR3 sequence is 14 residues long. The CDR3 spells CASSYQTGNTEAFF. Here the CDR3 DNA reads TGTGCCAGCAGTTACCAGACAGGGAACACTGAAGCTTTCTTT.

The CDR3 reads CASSARSDREQYF. CDR3 sequence (DNA): TGCGCCAGCAGTGCACGATCTGATCGCGAGCAGTACTTC. The chain uses TRBV10-2 and TRBJ2-7; D ambiguous. The germline CDR1 and CDR2 sequences are WSHSY and SAAADI. The CDR3 is 13 residues long. Trimming removed 4 bases at V and 6 bases at J, with 13 bases between.

The chain employs TRBV19 and TRBJ2-7; 15 bases match TRBD2. This CDR3 has 15 amino acids. The J segment lost 5 bases and the V segment lost 8 bases, leaving 7 bases of the junction unmatched. Germline V gene data show CDR1 as LNHDA and CDR2 as SQIVND (reference sequence). The CDR3 is CASPPGLAGGHEQYF. The CDR3 coding sequence is TGTGCCAGTCCTCCGGGACTAGCGGGAGGCCACGAGCAGTACTTC.

This clone was found a few times. V gene TRBV7-3 combines with J gene TRBJ1-1; D call uncertain. The CDR3 covers 14 residues. V was trimmed by 1 base and J by 3 bases, leaving 9 bases between them. Germline V gene data show CDR1 as SGHTA and CDR2 as FQGTGA. The CDR3 nucleotides are TGTGCCAGCAGCTTAAGCCACGGGGACACTGAAGCTTTCTTT. Its translation: CASSLSHGDTEAFF.

The V gene is TRBV11-2, the J gene TRBJ2-7; the match to TRBD2 covers 10 bases. Germline lookup yields CDR1 SGHAT and CDR2 FQNNGV. This CDR3 is built from 19 residues. V lost 1 base and J lost 2; bases outside the gene matches: 14. This CDR3 reads CASSLAGTVTSGFTYEQYF. As DNA, the CDR3 is TGTGCCAGCAGCTTAGCGGGGACAGTGACTAGCGGGTTCACCTACGAGCAGTACTTC. Full variable domain (remainder filled in from reference TRBV11-2 and TRBJ2-7): EAGVAQSPRYKIIEKRQSVAFWCNPISGHATLYWYQQILGQGPKLLIQFQNNGVVDDSQLPKDRFSAERLKGVDSTLKIQPAKLEDSAVYLCASSLAGTVTSGFTYEQYFGPGTRLTVT.

This chain uses TRBV5-4 with TRBJ1-1, with no clear D. The CDR3 spans 13 residues. Between the trimmed V and J ends, which lost 0 bases and 2 bases, there was a span of 5 bases. Germline assignment: CDR1 SGHNT and CDR2 YYREEE (reference sequence). The CDR3 DNA reads as TGTGCCAGCAGCTTGGGCACCAACACTGAAGCTTTCTTT. It yields the protein CASSLGTNTEAFF.

The rearrangement uses TRBV21-1 and TRBJ2-1; TRBD2 is taken as the D call from the table, unchecked against the DNA. TRBV21-1 is an annotated pseudogene. The CDR3 runs 18 residues. CDR3 bases: TGTGCCAGCAGCCTTACGCTTGTGGTGGGGGGGACCTACAATGAGCAGTTCTTC. Protein sequence: CASSLTLVVGGTYNEQFF.

The J gene is TRBJ2-7, the V gene TRBV5-1, with D perhaps given as TRBD1 or TRBD2 (6 bases each). CDR3 length: 14 residues. Germline lookup yields CDR1 SGHRS and CDR2 YFSETQ. Trimming stripped 4 bases from V and 3 bases from J, with 14 bases between. CDR3 sequence: CASSASGAFYEQYF. As DNA, the CDR3 is TGCGCCAGCAGCGCATCGGGGGCTTTCTACGAGCAGTACTTC.

The V call is TRBV13, the J call TRBJ2-7; 14 bases are a match to TRBD2. Per germline, CDR1 PRHDT and CDR2 FYEKMQ (reference sequence). With 5 bases clipped from V and 5 bases from J, the junction kept 11 bases outside the gene matches. The CDR3 covers 17 residues. The CDR3 protein is CASSPYRGLAGGHEQYF. In DNA form, the CDR3 reads TGTGCCAGCAGCCCTTACCGCGGACTAGCGGGAGGACACGAGCAGTACTTC.

In the case of this clone: Other DNA sequences from this sample encode an identical CDR3 as well. This chain links TRBV20-1 with TRBJ2-3, with unresolved D. The germline gives CDR1 DFQATT, CDR2 SNEGSKA (reference sequence). The CDR3 contains 11 residues. Trimming shortened V by 6 bases and J by 3 bases, and 7 bases separated the two germline ends. The CDR3 sequence is CSAMGTDTQYF. The CDR3 bases are TGCAGTGCCATGGGGACAGATACGCAGTATTTT.

V is TRBV11-2 and J is TRBJ2-7; TRBD2 aligns across 8 bases. The V gene end was trimmed by 4 bases and the J gene end by 0 bases; junction bases not matched to a gene: 8. CDR3 length: 16 residues. Germline V gives CDR1 SGHAT, CDR2 FQNNGV. The CDR3 region is CASSSRTSPSSYEQYF. Here the CDR3 DNA reads TGTGCCAGCAGCTCTCGGACTAGCCCGAGCTCCTACGAGCAGTACTTC.

The rearrangement uses TRBV5-1 and TRBJ1-1; D unresolved. Trimming removed 1 base from V and 2 bases from J, with 0 bases in between. Germline V gene data show CDR1 as SGHRS and CDR2 as YFSETQ. This CDR3 spans 11 amino acids. The CDR3 DNA follows: TGCGCCAGCAGCTTGAACACTGAAGCTTTCTTT. Amino acid sequence: CASSLNTEAFF.

The rearrangement joins TRBV7-9 to TRBJ2-5; a weak D match, TRBD1 (5 bases). The CDR3 spans 14 residues. Germline V lookup: CDR1 SEHNR, CDR2 FQNEAQ (reference sequence). Trimming stripped 1 base from V and 4 bases from J, with 10 bases between. CDR3 protein: CASSLVGQGETQYF. The CDR3 DNA sequence: TGTGCCAGCAGCTTAGTCGGGCAGGGAGAGACCCAGTACTTC.

The chain is built from TRBV7-2 and TRBJ1-2; D may be TRBD1 (6 bases). Trimming shortened V by 11 bases and J by 4 bases, and 17 bases separated the two germline ends. From germline, CDR1 is SGHTA and CDR2 FQGNSA. This CDR3 has 13 amino acids. CDR3 sequence reads: CAGYRVGGYGYTF. CDR3 DNA sequence: TGTGCCGGATACAGGGTAGGAGGCTATGGCTACACCTTC.